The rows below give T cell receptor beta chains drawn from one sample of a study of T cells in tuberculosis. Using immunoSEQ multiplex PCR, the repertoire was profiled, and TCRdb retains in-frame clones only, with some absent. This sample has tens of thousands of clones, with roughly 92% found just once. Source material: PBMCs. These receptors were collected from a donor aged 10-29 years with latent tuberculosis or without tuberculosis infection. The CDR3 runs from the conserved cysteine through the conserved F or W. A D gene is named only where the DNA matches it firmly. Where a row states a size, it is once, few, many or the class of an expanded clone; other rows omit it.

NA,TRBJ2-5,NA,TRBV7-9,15,TGTGCCAGCAGCCCCCGCCCGAGGCGATGGGAGACCCAGTACTTC,CASSPRPRRWETQYF
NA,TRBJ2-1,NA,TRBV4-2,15,TGTGCCAGCAGCGACGAGGAATCGTCCTACAATGAGCAGTTCTTC,CASSDEESSYNEQFF
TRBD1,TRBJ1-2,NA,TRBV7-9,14,TGTGCCAGCAGCTTAGGACAGGGGGTCTATGGCTACACCTTC,CASSLGQGVYGYTF
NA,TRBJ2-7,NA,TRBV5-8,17,TGTGCCAGCAGCTTGGGGGAGGGACAGGAGTATTCCTACGAGCAGTACTTC,CASSLGEGQEYSYEQYF
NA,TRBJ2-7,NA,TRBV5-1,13,TGCGCCAGCAGGACGGCCGGAGGCTACGAGCAGTACTTC,CASRTAGGYEQYF
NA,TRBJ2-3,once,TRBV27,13,TGTGCCAGCAGGGGGGCAAGCACAGATACGCAGTATTTT,CASRGASTDTQYF
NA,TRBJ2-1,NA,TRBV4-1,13,TGCGCCAGCAGCCAAGGAGCCTACAATGAGCAGTTCTTC,CASSQGAYNEQFF
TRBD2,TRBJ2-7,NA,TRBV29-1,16,TGCAGCGTTGTAGGGGCCATGTTAGCGGGGGGGCCCGGGCAGTACTTC,CSVVGAMLAGGPGQYF
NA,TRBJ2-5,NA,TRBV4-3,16,TGCGCCAGCAGCCAAGATGTGGAGGGGTACCAAGAGACCCAGTACTTC,CASSQDVEGYQETQYF
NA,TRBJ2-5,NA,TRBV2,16,TGTGCCAGCAGTGAGAGGCAGGGGCTAACTAAAGAGACCCAGTACTTC,CASSERQGLTKETQYF
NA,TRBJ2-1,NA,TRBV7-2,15,TGTGCCAGCAGCTTAGCCCTACGGGAGCGCAATGAGCAGTTCTTC,CASSLALRERNEQFF
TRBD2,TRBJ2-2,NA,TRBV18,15,TGTGCCAGCTCACTGGGACTAGCAGGGACCGGGGAGCTGTTTTTT,CASSLGLAGTGELFF
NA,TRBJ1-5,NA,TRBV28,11,TGTGCCAGCAGTTCCTTTCAGCCCCAGCATTTT,CASSSFQPQHF
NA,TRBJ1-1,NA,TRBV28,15,TGTGCCAGCAGATCCCCGGGGACTTTGAACACTGAAGCTTTCTTT,CASRSPGTLNTEAFF
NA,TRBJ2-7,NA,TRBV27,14,TGTGCCAGCAGTTTAGGGCAGGGGTTGGGGGAGCAGTACTTC,CASSLGQGLGEQYF
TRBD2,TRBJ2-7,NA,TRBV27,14,TGTGCCAGCAGTATACGGACTAGTCGCTACGAGCAGTACTTC,CASSIRTSRYEQYF
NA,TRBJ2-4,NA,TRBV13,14,TGTGCCAGCAGCCTTTCTAGAGCCCCAGACATTCAGTACTTC,CASSLSRAPDIQYF
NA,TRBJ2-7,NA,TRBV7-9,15,TGTGCCAGCAGCAGCGACAGGTCCCTATCCTACGAGCAGTACTTC,CASSSDRSLSYEQYF
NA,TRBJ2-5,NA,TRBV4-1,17,TGCGCCAGCAGCCAATTTTCGGGCGGGGGCGACGGGGAGACCCAGTACTTC,CASSQFSGGGDGETQYF
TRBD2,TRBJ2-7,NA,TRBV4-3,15,TGCGCCAGCAGCCAAGGAACTAGCGGGACCTACGAGCAGTACTTC,CASSQGTSGTYEQYF
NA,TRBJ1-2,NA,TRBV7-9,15,TGTGCCAGCAGCCTCCATAAGCAGGGTAACTATGGCTACACCTTC,CASSLHKQGNYGYTF
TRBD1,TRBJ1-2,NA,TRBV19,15,TGTGCCAGTAGTGCCGGGACAGGGGGAGGCTATGGCTACACCTTC,CASSAGTGGGYGYTF
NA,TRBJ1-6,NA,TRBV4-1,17,TGCGCCAGCAGCCAAGGGGCCGGAGGTCGGCTCGAATCACCCCTCCACTTT,CASSQGAGGRLESPLHF
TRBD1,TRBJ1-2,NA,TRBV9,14,TGTGCCAGCAGAGACACGACAGGGGGCTATGGCTACACCTTC,CASRDTTGGYGYTF